A single sample is the source of the 7 T cell receptor beta chains below, sequenced in a study of blood T cell repertoires in COVID-19. The method was immunoSEQ multiplex PCR; TCRdb's version includes in-frame clones alone and lacks a portion of them. The data hold roughly 150,000 clones, with 70% to 85% observed a single time. Sequences were obtained from peripheral blood. Receptors were obtained from a woman between 45 and 60 years old with acute or convalescent COVID-19.

The V and J genes are TRBV12-3 or TRBV12-4 and TRBJ1-2; D uncertain. The CDR3 sequence is 13 residues long. V lost 3 bases, J lost 7 bases, and 12 bases lay in between. In DNA form, the CDR3 reads TGTGCCAGCAGTTTTGGGAGGGTCTCTGGCTACACCTTC. Its translation is CASSFGRVSGYTF.

The chain has TRBV9 and TRBJ2-2; D possibly corresponds to TRBD1 (5 bases). V lost 0 bases and J lost 6, with 18 bases in between. CDR3 size: 17 residues. Looked up from germline, CDR1 is SGDLS and CDR2 is YYNGEE. The CDR3 loop reads CASSVVGDSRTAGELFF. The CDR3 nucleotides read TGTGCCAGCAGCGTAGTCGGAGACAGTCGAACCGCCGGGGAGCTGTTTTTT.

This clone was detected only once. The chain has TRBV7-8 and TRBJ1-5; TRBD1 matches at 9 bases. Trimming removed 6 bases from V and 5 bases from J; junction bases left unmatched: 8. From germline, CDR1 is SGHVS and CDR2 FQNEAQ. The CDR3 is 15 amino acids. Here the CDR3 reads CASSRGTGPDQPQHF. The CDR3 nucleotides read TGTGCCAGCAGTCGGGGGACAGGGCCGGATCAGCCCCAGCATTTT. The variable domain in full, completed from reference TRBV7-8 and TRBJ1-5, reads GAGVSQSPRYKVAKRGQDVALRCDPISGHVSLFWYQQALGQGPEFLTYFQNEAQLDKSGLPSDRFFAERPEGSVSTLKIQRTQQEDSAVYLCASSRGTGPDQPQHFGDGTRLSIL.

The chain has TRBV7-2 and TRBJ1-1; 11 bases align to TRBD1. The CDR3 sequence is 16 residues long. V lost 7 bases and J lost 1; bases outside the gene matches: 8. Germline CDR1 is SGHTA and CDR2 is FQGNSA. In nucleotides, the CDR3 is TGTGCCAGCACTCCGGACAGGGGGCGCTGGAACACTGAAGCTTTCTTT. The encoded protein is CASTPDRGRWNTEAFF. Full variable domain (rest looked up from reference TRBV7-2 and TRBJ1-1): GAGVSQSPSNKVTEKGKDVELRCDPISGHTALYWYRQSLGQGLEFLIYFQGNSAPDKSGLPSDRFSAERTGGSVSTLTIQRTQQEDSAVYLCASTPDRGRWNTEAFFGQGTRLTVV.

As to this clone: The same CDR3 arises from other DNA sequences in this sample as well. The rearrangement joins TRBV9 to TRBJ2-7; 7 positions agree with TRBD1. The junction had 5 bases not matched to a gene; V was cut back by 2 bases and J by 0 bases. Looked up from germline, CDR1 is SGDLS and CDR2 is YYNGEE. There are 15 residues in the CDR3. The DNA for the CDR3 is TGTGCCAGCAGCGTTAGGGACAGTGGCTCCTACGAGCAGTACTTC. Encoded protein: CASSVRDSGSYEQYF.

The chain recombines TRBV9 with TRBJ2-3, with D perhaps TRBD2 (6 bases). Trimming took 0 bases from V and 2 from J, leaving 10 bases between them. CDR3 length equals 15 residues. CDR1 SGDLS and CDR2 YYNGEE come from the germline V gene. The CDR3 DNA reads as TGTGCCAGCAGCGTAGCCGGAGGGGACACAGATACGCAGTATTTT. Translation: CASSVAGGDTDTQYF.

The chain joins TRBV7-2 to TRBJ2-3, with TRBD2 identical over 10 bases. Germline V gene sequence: CDR1 SGHTA, CDR2 FQGNSA. V gave up 5 bases and J gave up 6 bases; unmatched junction bases: 8. The CDR3 runs to 15 residues. This chain's CDR3 is CASSRQRGGLDTQYF. The CDR3 DNA reads as TGTGCCAGCAGCCGTCAGCGGGGGGGCCTGGATACGCAGTATTTT.